A selection of T cell receptor beta chains follows, all from one sample in a study of cytomegalovirus exposure and HLA in healthy donors. Sequencing used immunoSEQ multiplex PCR; TCRdb keeps in-frame clones, though not all of them. There are 150,000 to 200,000 clones in the sample; 82% occur only once, and around 1.5% lies in the top ten. The specimen sequenced was PBMCs. The source of these receptors is a girl aged 5 to 17 in good health and CMV-seropositive. Each CDR3 is given with its conserved first and last residue. D genes are given only for firm matches. Some rows have no size entry. The others give once, few or many, or a class for an expanded clone.

D gene,clone size,J gene,V gene,CDR3 length,CDR3 protein,CDR3 DNA
TRBD2,once,TRBJ2-1,TRBV7-2,15,CASSGQGLGDNEQFF,TGTGCCAGCAGCGGGCAGGGACTAGGTGACAATGAGCAGTTCTTC
TRBD1,-,TRBJ1-2,TRBV30,12,CARKQGSYGYTF,TGTGCCCGGAAACAGGGGAGTTATGGCTACACCTTC
TRBD1,-,TRBJ2-6,TRBV6-6,13,CASRETGGHVLTF,TGTGCCAGCAGGGAGACAGGGGGTCACGTCCTGACTTTC
TRBD2,few,TRBJ2-5,TRBV7-2,14,CASSIPGGGLTQYF,TGTGCCAGCAGCATCCCTGGGGGAGGGCTGACCCAGTACTTC
TRBD1,-,TRBJ2-3,TRBV2,14,CASRRTGGTDTQYF,TGTGCCAGCCGACGGACAGGGGGCACAGATACGCAGTATTTT
TRBD1,-,TRBJ2-7,TRBV7-8,15,CASRPQGAAAYEQYF,TGTGCCAGCAGACCACAGGGGGCGGCCGCCTACGAGCAGTACTTC
TRBD2,-,TRBJ2-7,TRBV4-2,17,CASSQERNAGGRSEQYF,TGTGCCAGCAGCCAAGAAAGGAATGCGGGGGGGCGGAGCGAGCAGTACTTC
-,-,TRBJ1-4,TRBV5-1,14,CASSLDGQNEKLFF,TGCGCCAGCAGCTTGGATGGACAGAATGAAAAACTGTTTTTT
-,few,TRBJ1-5,TRBV7-9,14,CASSLTGSNQPQHF,TGTGCCAGCAGCTTAACAGGGAGCAATCAGCCCCAGCATTTT
TRBD2,few,TRBJ2-1,TRBV7-6,16,CASSLGGGRALNEQFF,TGTGCCAGCAGCTTAGGGGGCGGGAGGGCTCTCAATGAGCAGTTCTTC
-,-,TRBJ1-1,TRBV11-2,16,CASSLVYPKEGTEAFF,TGTGCCAGCAGCTTAGTGTACCCAAAGGAGGGCACTGAAGCTTTCTTT
-,-,TRBJ2-1,TRBV9,13,CASSVPPLYEQFF,TGTGCCAGCAGCGTCCCCCCTTTGTATGAGCAGTTCTTC
TRBD1,-,TRBJ1-1,TRBV6-5,15,CASSYSGTGKTEAFF,TGTGCCAGCAGTTATTCCGGGACAGGGAAGACTGAAGCTTTCTTT
TRBD2,-,TRBJ2-7,TRBV5-1,20,CASSWDATPGLAGDSYEQYF,TGCGCCAGCAGCTGGGATGCAACCCCGGGACTAGCGGGAGATTCCTACGAGCAGTACTTC
-,few,TRBJ1-1,TRBV6-6,16,CASSSQDAGMNTEAFF,TGTGCCAGCAGTTCCCAAGACGCGGGGATGAACACTGAAGCTTTCTTT
-,-,TRBJ2-7,TRBV6-6,15,CASSYAPGPSYEQYF,TGTGCCAGCAGTTACGCGCCAGGGCCCTCCTACGAGCAGTACTTC
-,-,TRBJ1-2,TRBV29-1,11,CSVRGDYGYTF,TGCAGCGTTAGAGGAGACTATGGCTACACCTTC
-,few,TRBJ1-2,TRBV6-1,15,CASRDFGRGNYGYTF,TGTGCCAGCAGGGACTTCGGTCGGGGAAACTATGGCTACACCTTC
-,-,TRBJ1-1,TRBV18,16,CASSPLTGLVNTEAFF,TGTGCCAGCTCACCATTGACAGGTCTGGTGAACACTGAAGCTTTCTTT
-,-,TRBJ2-5,TRBV7-2,16,CASSPEGRGLRETQYF,TGTGCCAGCAGCCCTGAGGGCCGGGGATTGAGGGAGACCCAGTACTTC
TRBD2,-,TRBJ2-2,TRBV9,16,CASSELAGPSTGELFF,TGTGCCAGCAGCGAACTAGCGGGCCCGAGCACCGGGGAGCTGTTTTTT
-,-,TRBJ2-1,TRBV15,16,CATSRYGLREGHEQFF,TGTGCCACCAGCAGATACGGCCTCCGAGAGGGTCATGAGCAGTTCTTC
TRBD2,-,TRBJ2-1,TRBV19,17,CASSRGGLAGDYNEQFF,TGTGCCAGTAGTAGGGGTGGACTAGCGGGAGATTACAATGAGCAGTTCTTC
-,once,TRBJ2-3,TRBV11-2,14,CASSLFPSTDTQYF,TGTGCCAGCAGCTTATTCCCCTCCACAGATACGCAGTATTTT
TRBD1,-,TRBJ1-2,TRBV7-9,15,CASSLTGTGFLGYTF,TGTGCCAGCAGCCTAACCGGGACAGGGTTTCTTGGCTACACCTTC
TRBD1,-,TRBJ2-6,TRBV30,15,CAWGTGGEGANVLTF,TGTGCCTGGGGGACAGGGGGGGAAGGGGCCAACGTCCTGACTTTC
-,-,TRBJ2-1,TRBV9,15,CASSTHPSGGNEQFF,TGTGCCAGCAGCACGCACCCCAGCGGTGGAAATGAGCAGTTCTTC
TRBD2,-,TRBJ2-5,TRBV27,16,CASSFELAGARETQYF,TGTGCCAGCAGTTTTGAACTAGCGGGGGCCAGGGAGACCCAGTACTTC
TRBD1,-,TRBJ2-7,TRBV6-5,15,CASRRPGQGSYEQYF,TGTGCCAGCAGACGCCCGGGACAGGGCTCCTACGAGCAGTACTTC
TRBD2,-,TRBJ2-4,TRBV7-3,16,CASSLLAGGPVNIQYF,TGTGCCAGCAGCTTATTGGCGGGAGGGCCCGTAAACATTCAGTACTTC
-,-,TRBJ1-4,TRBV5-1,14,CASSPGRGSEKLFF,TGCGCCAGCAGCCCCGGGCGGGGGAGCGAAAAACTGTTTTTT
-,few,TRBJ1-2,TRBV6-6,14,CASSYYPGEGGYTF,TGTGCCAGCAGTTACTATCCAGGGGAAGGTGGCTACACCTTC
-,-,TRBJ2-7,TRBV7-8,15,CASSLVVISSYEQYF,TGTGCCAGCAGCTTAGTGGTCATTAGCTCCTACGAGCAGTACTTC
-,-,TRBJ1-1,TRBV29-1,15,CSASKGWRANTEAFF,TGCAGCGCCTCAAAAGGGTGGCGGGCGAACACTGAAGCTTTCTTT
TRBD1,-,TRBJ2-1,TRBV7-2,14,CASSLFWDSNEQFF,TGTGCCAGCAGCTTATTTTGGGACAGCAATGAGCAGTTCTTC
-,few,TRBJ2-7,TRBV4-3,13,CASSQEPGLGAYF,TGCGCCAGCAGCCAAGAGCCGGGACTCGGAGCTTACTTC
-,few,TRBJ2-2,TRBV19,15,CASGSSRKNTGELFF,TGTGCCAGTGGTAGCTCGCGGAAGAACACCGGGGAGCTGTTTTTT
-,-,TRBJ1-3,TRBV19,15,CASSIMDSSGNTIYF,TGTGCCAGTAGTATTATGGACAGCTCTGGAAACACCATATATTTT
-,-,TRBJ2-3,TRBV5-1,18,CASSLARSSRGRTDTQYF,TGCGCCAGCAGCTTGGCCCGGTCCTCCAGGGGTCGGACAGATACGCAGTATTTT
TRBD1,-,TRBJ2-7,TRBV11-2,16,CASSLGGTGSSYEQYF,TGTGCCAGCAGCTTAGGAGGGACAGGGAGCTCCTACGAGCAGTACTTC
-,-,TRBJ1-1,TRBV10-2,13,CASSEIENTEAFF,TGCGCCAGCAGTGAAATAGAGAACACTGAAGCTTTCTTT
-,-,TRBJ1-1,TRBV9,14,CASSLRWGDTEAFF,TGTGCCAGCAGCCTACGCTGGGGGGACACTGAAGCTTTCTTT
TRBD1,-,TRBJ2-1,TRBV11-1,18,CASSLHEGAPSSYNEQFF,TGTGCCAGCAGCTTACACGAGGGGGCCCCGAGCTCCTACAATGAGCAGTTCTTC
TRBD1,-,TRBJ2-7,TRBV6-1,12,CASRPTGDEQYF,TGTGCCAGCAGACCCACAGGGGACGAGCAGTACTTC
-,few,TRBJ1-2,TRBV5-1,13,CASSLPSNYGYTF,TGCGCCAGCAGCTTGCCCAGTAACTATGGCTACACCTTC
-,-,TRBJ1-5,TRBV19,15,CASTSGVRSNQPQHF,TGTGCCAGTACCTCGGGTGTTAGGAGCAATCAGCCCCAGCATTTT
TRBD1,-,TRBJ1-1,TRBV28,16,CASSLSMGTGYTEAFF,TGTGCCAGCAGTTTATCAATGGGGACAGGGTACACTGAAGCTTTCTTT
TRBD1,-,TRBJ1-5,TRBV30,14,CAWSGGQGNQPQHF,TGTGCCTGGAGTGGAGGACAGGGGAATCAGCCCCAGCATTTT
-,-,TRBJ1-2,TRBV27,11,CASRTDYGYTF,TGTGCCAGCCGGACAGACTATGGCTACACCTTC
TRBD1,once,TRBJ2-5,TRBV7-6,15,CASRTGQGVWETQYF,TGTGCCAGCAGAACGGGACAGGGGGTATGGGAGACCCAGTACTTC
TRBD2,-,TRBJ2-1,TRBV7-8,14,CASKPSAGGHEQFF,TGTGCCAGCAAGCCATCAGCGGGAGGACATGAGCAGTTCTTC
TRBD1,-,TRBJ1-5,TRBV6-4,15,CASRTGAEGNQPQHF,TGTGCCAGCAGGACAGGGGCCGAAGGGAATCAGCCCCAGCATTTT
TRBD2,-,TRBJ2-3,TRBV7-3,16,CASSPGLAASTDTQYF,TGTGCCAGCAGCCCCGGACTAGCGGCTAGCACAGATACGCAGTATTTT
TRBD1,-,TRBJ2-7,TRBV10-3,16,CAISESPRGQGYEQYF,TGTGCCATCAGTGAGTCGCCCCGAGGACAGGGCTACGAGCAGTACTTC
-,few,TRBJ1-1,TRBV20-1,11,CSARSLTEAFF,TGCAGTGCCCGGTCCCTCACTGAAGCTTTCTTT
TRBD2,-,TRBJ2-2,TRBV5-1,15,CASSLVAGDTGELFF,TGCGCCAGCAGCTTGGTAGCGGGGGACACCGGGGAGCTGTTTTTT